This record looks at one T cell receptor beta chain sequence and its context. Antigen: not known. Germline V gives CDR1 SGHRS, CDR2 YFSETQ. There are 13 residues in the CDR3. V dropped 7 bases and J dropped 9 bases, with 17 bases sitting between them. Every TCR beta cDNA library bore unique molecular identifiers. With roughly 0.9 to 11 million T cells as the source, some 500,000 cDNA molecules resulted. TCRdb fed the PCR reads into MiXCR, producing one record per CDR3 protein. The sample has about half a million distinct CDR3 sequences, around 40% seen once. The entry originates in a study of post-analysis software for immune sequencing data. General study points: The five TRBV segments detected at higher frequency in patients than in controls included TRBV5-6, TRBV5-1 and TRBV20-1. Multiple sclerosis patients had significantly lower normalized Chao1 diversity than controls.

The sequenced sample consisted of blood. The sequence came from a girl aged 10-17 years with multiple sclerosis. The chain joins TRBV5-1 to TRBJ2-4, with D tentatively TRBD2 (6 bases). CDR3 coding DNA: TGCGCCAGCGGGGACGGGAGCGATGGCATTCAGTACTTC. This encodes CASGDGSDGIQYF.